The clone carrying this T cell receptor beta chain was counted a few times. Its antigen is undetermined. Following extraction, RNA underwent reverse transcription to cDNA, which served as the sequencing template. Profiling relied on immunoSEQ multiplex PCR, and the TCRdb table lists in-frame clones only, not all of them. The sample carries approximately 170,000 clones, 55% to 70% recorded once. Treatment described: oral pan-JAK inhibitor, 5-10 mg twice daily. This entry belongs to a study of CD8+ T cells in alopecia areata. The overall study: The percentage of affected scalp area served as the score of severity for treated patients. General study results and limits: There was only one nonresponder, so it was unclear how baseline CD8+ expansion relates to response. Especially in alopecia totalis/universalis, lesional scalp showed greater clonality than normal scalp did.

This specimen consisted of CD4+ T cells sorted from blood, obtained at week 4, from a patient treated with tofacitinib. This receptor was obtained from a human donor with alopecia areata.

The CDR3 DNA reads as TGTGCCAGCAGCTGGGACAGAGTTCCCGGTGGCTACACCTTC. Its translation: CASSWDRVPGGYTF. The rearrangement links TRBV7-9 to TRBJ1-2; 7 positions agree with TRBD1. The V and J ends lost 4 bases and 7 bases, in that order; junction bases with no gene match: 9. The CDR3 covers 14 residues. Germline CDR1 SEHNR, CDR2 FQNEAQ (reference sequence).